Shown below are 20 T cell receptor beta chains from a single sample sequenced in a study of cytomegalovirus exposure and HLA in healthy donors. Sequencing used immunoSEQ multiplex PCR; TCRdb keeps in-frame clones, though not all of them. The repertoire holds some 140,000 clones, with 84% as singletons. The sequenced sample was PBMCs. The receptors here all came from a woman in her twenties or thirties in good health and CMV-seronegative.

This clone was seen just once. The rearrangement links TRBV7-2 to TRBJ2-7, with TRBD1 matching 7 bases. CDR1 SGHTA and CDR2 FQGNSA come from the germline V gene. This CDR3 region has 13 residues. Trimming took 1 base from V and 7 from J; bases not matched to a gene: 4. CDR3 coding DNA: TGTGCCAGCAGCTTAGGACAGGGTAGAGAGCAGTACTTC. Translating gives CASSLGQGREQYF.

The chain uses TRBV9 and TRBJ2-3, with a weak D call TRBD2 (6 bases). The germline V and J ends were trimmed by 6 bases and 0 bases, with 17 bases remaining between them. Germline CDR1 is SGDLS and CDR2 is YYNGEE. CDR3 length: 16 amino acids. The CDR3 protein is CASTPAGRSSTDTQYF. The CDR3 nucleotides read TGTGCCAGCACCCCGGCGGGGCGTTCTAGCACAGATACGCAGTATTTT.

The gene calls are TRBV9 and TRBJ1-5; D might be TRBD1 (6 bases). With 7 bases removed from V and 6 bases from J, the gap between germline ends came to 17 bases. Germline CDR1 reads SGDLS; CDR2 reads YYNGEE. This CDR3 contains 14 residues. For the CDR3, the DNA is TGTGCCAGCCCGGAGGGGGGGGCAGGTCAGCCCCAGCATTTT. It is translated as CASPEGGAGQPQHF. Full variable domain (rest looked up from reference TRBV9 and TRBJ1-5): DSGVTQTPKHLITATGQRVTLRCSPRSGDLSVYWYQQSLDQGLQFLIQYYNGEERAKGNILERFSAQQFPDLHSELNLSSLELGDSALYFCASPEGGAGQPQHFGDGTRLSIL.

The J gene is TRBJ2-3, the V gene TRBV15; 7 bases fit TRBD1. The CDR3 spans 15 residues. CDR1 and CDR2 (germline): LNHNV, YYDKDF (reference sequence). With V trimmed by 3 bases and J by 9 bases, 12 bases remained unmatched. The CDR3 nucleotides read TGTGCCACCAGCAGGGACTCCCGAAACAGGGGAACGCAGTATTTT. Protein product: CATSRDSRNRGTQYF.

The chain combines TRBV6-5 with TRBJ1-1; TRBD1 agrees at 7 bases. V shed 6 bases and J 4 bases; nucleotides not matched to a gene: 5. From germline, CDR1 is MNHEY and CDR2 SVGAGI. The CDR3 length is 13 residues. CDR3 residues: CASSSQGGTEAFF. The DNA of the CDR3 is TGTGCCAGCAGCTCTCAGGGGGGCACTGAAGCTTTCTTT.

Written as DNA, the CDR3 is TGTGCCAGCAGCTTCGGGTTCTCCTACAATGAGCAGTTCTTC. Its translation is CASSFGFSYNEQFF. This chain links TRBV11-2 with TRBJ2-1; no definite D call. This CDR3 region has 14 residues. V lost 3 bases and J 0 bases, leaving 6 bases between the germline ends. Germline V gene data show CDR1 as SGHAT and CDR2 as FQNNGV.

The J gene is TRBJ1-6, the V gene TRBV14; D is unresolved. Per the germline V gene, CDR1 is SGHDN and CDR2 is FVKESK. There are 15 residues in the CDR3. Trimming took 2 bases from V and 7 from J, leaving 12 bases between them. The CDR3 loop is CASSQFVATNSPLHF. The CDR3 DNA reads TGTGCCAGCAGCCAATTTGTGGCAACGAATTCACCCCTCCACTTT. The full variable domain, in which reference TRBV14 and TRBJ1-6 provide the parts outside the CDR3, is EAGVTQFPSHSVIEKGQTVTLRCDPISGHDNLYWYRRVMGKEIKFLLHFVKESKQDESGMPNNRFLAERTGGTYSTLKVQPAELEDSGVYFCASSQFVATNSPLHFGNGTRLTVT.

The chain employs TRBV11-2 and TRBJ2-7; 9 nucleotides align to TRBD1. The germline V gene encodes CDR1 SGHAT and CDR2 FQNNGV. The V and J ends lost 5 bases and 12 bases, in that order; junction bases with no gene match: 11. The length of the CDR3 is 13 residues. Here the CDR3 DNA reads TGTGCCAGCAGCGCCCGACAGGGGGGCACCAGGTACTTC. This translates into CASSARQGGTRYF.

This chain connects TRBV28 to TRBJ1-2; possible D gene TRBD1, 6 bases. In germline, CDR1 is MDHEN, CDR2 SYDVKM. Trimming took 6 bases from V and 2 from J, leaving 13 bases between them. This CDR3 contains 14 residues. The CDR3 is CASSAGETNYGYTF. The CDR3 DNA sequence: TGTGCCAGCAGCGCAGGGGAAACGAACTATGGCTACACCTTC.

The chain employs TRBV29-1 and TRBJ1-1; D is possibly TRBD1 (5 bases). The CDR3 length is 10 residues. The ends were cut back, 7 bases at V and 5 bases at J, with 8 bases in the middle. The germline gives CDR1 SQVTM, CDR2 ANQGSEA. CDR3 sequence reads: CSAGGTEAFF. CDR3 nucleotides: TGCAGCGCCGGGGGGACTGAAGCTTTCTTT.

The chain couples TRBV6-1 to TRBJ1-1, with TRBD1 identical over 7 bases. The CDR3 sequence is 15 residues long. Losses at the gene ends were 2 bases for V and 0 bases for J; bases not matched to a gene: 3. The germline V gene has CDR1 MNHNS and CDR2 SASEGT. DNA for the CDR3: TGTGCCAGCAGTGAACGGACAGGAATGAACACTGAAGCTTTCTTT. Protein sequence: CASSERTGMNTEAFF.

The chain carries TRBV15 and TRBJ1-2; D is uncertain. Germline CDR1 LNHNV, CDR2 YYDKDF (reference sequence). The CDR3 length is 13 residues. V lost 1 base to trimming and J lost 0 bases, with 3 bases between them. The CDR3 region is CATSRAANYGYTF. The CDR3 coding sequence is TGTGCCACCAGCAGAGCGGCTAACTATGGCTACACCTTC.

The chain joins TRBV25-1 to TRBJ1-1; unclear D gene. With 5 bases removed from V and 0 bases from J, the gap between germline ends came to 4 bases. CDR3 length: 12 amino acids. Germline CDR1 is MGHDK and CDR2 is SYGVNS. CDR3 loop: CASSRMNTEAFF. CDR3 nucleotide sequence: TGTGCCAGCAGTCGTATGAACACTGAAGCTTTCTTT.

In this sample, this clone turned up once. The chain is built from TRBV6-5 and TRBJ1-2; TRBD1 is a possible D gene (5 bases). Trimming took off 5 bases at V and 5 bases at J, with 15 bases between the two ends. Germline CDR1 is MNHEY and CDR2 is SVGAGI. This CDR3 spans 14 amino acids. CDR3 coding DNA: TGTGCCAGCAGTCAGGGAGGGCCGGGATATGGCTACACCTTC. Protein: CASSQGGPGYGYTF.

Only one count was recorded for this clone. The J gene is TRBJ1-1, the V gene TRBV11-1; D unclear. Germline CDR1 and CDR2: SGHAT and FQDESV (reference sequence). Trimming left V 1 base short and J 0 bases short, with 6 bases between. There are 14 residues in the CDR3. Here the CDR3 DNA reads TGTGCCAGCAGCTTAGGAGAAATGAACACTGAAGCTTTCTTT. Encoded protein: CASSLGEMNTEAFF.

V is TRBV6-5 and J is TRBJ1-2, with 7 nucleotides matching TRBD1. This CDR3 has 15 amino acids. Germline V gene sequence: CDR1 MNHEY, CDR2 SVGAGI. After removal of 2 bases from V and 4 bases from J, the junction contained 7 bases not matched to a gene. The CDR3 nucleotides read TGTGCCAGCAGTTACCGGAGTGACAGGGTCTATGGCTACACCTTC. It yields the protein CASSYRSDRVYGYTF.

This clone was seen ten or more times. The V and J genes are TRBV6-1 and TRBJ1-2, with 12 bases that match TRBD1. The V segment lost 4 bases and the J segment 6 bases; nucleotides outside the gene matches: 12. The CDR3 covers 17 residues. Germline V gene sequence: CDR1 MNHNS, CDR2 SASEGT. Here the CDR3 DNA reads TGTGCCAGCAGTGCGGCAGCCGGGACAGGGGGCGGGGATGGCTACACCTTC. It codes for CASSAAAGTGGGDGYTF.

The chain carries TRBV18 and TRBJ1-2; 9 nucleotides align to TRBD1. The CDR3 has 17 residues. V was clipped by 5 bases and J by 8 bases; unmatched bases: 18. The germline CDR1 and CDR2 sequences are KGHSH and LQKENI. The CDR3 protein is CASSLGQGTVRALGYTF. CDR3 DNA sequence: TGTGCCAGCTCATTAGGACAGGGGACCGTCCGCGCGTTGGGCTACACCTTC. The whole variable domain, filled in from reference TRBV18 and TRBJ1-2, reads NAGVMQNPRHLVRRRGQEARLRCSPMKGHSHVYWYRQLPEEGLKFMVYLQKENIIDESGMPKERFSAEFPKEGPSILRIQQVVRGDSAAYFCASSLGQGTVRALGYTFGSGTRLTVV.

The chain uses TRBV2 and TRBJ2-3; 7 positions agree with TRBD1. The CDR3 spans 14 residues. V shed 10 bases and J 0 bases; nucleotides not matched to a gene: 7. CDR1 and CDR2 (germline): SNHLY, FYNNEI. The CDR3 protein is CATRRDRSTDTQYF. The CDR3 coding sequence is TGTGCCACCCGTCGGGACAGAAGCACAGATACGCAGTATTTT.

This clone was detected a few times. The chain recombines TRBV27 with TRBJ2-7; TRBD1 might be the D (5 bases). V was trimmed by 3 bases and J by 0 bases, leaving 12 bases between them. From germline, CDR1 is MNHEY and CDR2 SMNVEV (reference sequence). The CDR3 is made up of 15 amino acids. In DNA, the CDR3 is TGTGCCAGCAGTTTGAAGGGGTCGAGCTCCTACGAGCAGTACTTC. Translation: CASSLKGSSSYEQYF.